This T cell receptor beta chain derives from a study of cytomegalovirus exposure and HLA in healthy donors. Points from the study as a whole: The authors later found HLA-associated TCR beta chains more clonally expanded than equally common others. The productive fraction for most TCR beta V segments was about 90% or about 30% in an earlier analysis.

This CDR3 is built from 12 residues. The germline V and J ends were trimmed by 4 bases and 4 bases, with 8 bases remaining between them. Germline-derived CDR1 and CDR2 are KGHSH and LQKENI. This clone was counted only a few times. The antigen remains unidentified. PCR employed 60 Vbeta and 13 Jbeta primers. The protocol was immunoSEQ multiplex PCR, while the TCRdb copy is restricted to in-frame clones and leaves out a portion. The sample carries some 120,000 clones, over 60% recorded once. The chain uses TRBV18 and TRBJ2-7; D may be TRBD2 (6 bases). The receptor comes from a woman between 40 and 55 years old in good health and CMV-seronegative. The specimen sequenced was PBMCs. The CDR3, as DNA: TGTGCCAGCTCACGGGACTCGTACGAGCAGTACTTC. Translation: CASSRDSYEQYF.